This T cell receptor (beta chain) was captured by sequencing in a study of blood T cell repertoires in COVID-19. Study-level background: PBMCs, B-cell-depleted T cells, or T cells provided the cDNA or gDNA that made up the material.

As originally analysed: Nucleated cell counts were estimated from reference gene primer amplification. Here immunoSEQ multiplex PCR was the method, and the copy in TCRdb shows in-frame clones only, minus some. D and trimming were read from the DNA, whereas the V and J calls and clone size are those reported in that table. The repertoire includes more than 250,000 clones, roughly 83% of them detected once, and approximately 1.5% sits in the top ten. The CDR3 has 13 residues. Germline V gives CDR1 SGDLS, CDR2 YYNGEE. V gave up 3 bases and J gave up 6 bases, with 12 bases separating them. Sequences were obtained from peripheral blood. The rearrangement links TRBV9 to TRBJ1-1; D gene uncertain. The sequence came from a woman between 45 and 65 years old with acute or convalescent COVID-19. This CDR3 is CASSANSPAEAFF. In nucleotides, the CDR3 is TGTGCCAGCAGCGCAAATTCCCCAGCTGAAGCTTTCTTT.